The 17 T cell receptor beta chains given below trace back to one sample, sequenced in a study of human T cells and chemical hapten exposure (dated by TCRdb to the early 2020s). Receptors were amplified or captured by RACE. For sequencing, a NextSeq 500 was employed. Using fastp trimming at Q25 and MiXCR clonotype assembly, TCRdb reanalyzed the public sequencing data and kept in-frame beta chains. Merged by CDR3 protein, the rows form single entries marked with the most common genes and DNA. The sample profile shows a few hundred thousand distinct CDR3 sequences; around 5.5% of them were found once. The ten largest clones represent about 7.7% of the sample. In light of the paper, this sample's time point label describes: pre-sensitization, week 0. The treatment or condition label, read with the paper, signifies: therapeutic diphenylcyclopropenone sensitization with weekly scalp DPC. The sample here was whole blood, taken in connection with sensitization to the hapten diphenylcyclopropenone (DPC). The source is a woman aged 18-30 years with alopecia areata. Some clones in this sample may be carry-over from other donors' samples.

This clonotype was observed at least ten times. This sequence joins TRBV6-2 or TRBV6-3 and TRBJ1-5, with 7 bases that match TRBD1. CDR3 size: 21 residues. V lost 8 bases to trimming and J lost 0 bases; unmatched junction nucleotides: 25. Germline V gene sequence: CDR1 MNHEY, CDR2 SVGEGT. CDR3 DNA: TGTGCCAGCCTAATTCGCGGTTCAGGGGACAGAGGCAGATATAGCAATCAGCCCCAGCATTTT. The encoded protein is CASLIRGSGDRGRYSNQPQHF.

This clonotype was recorded a few times. The gene calls are TRBV5-4 and TRBJ2-7, with 10 nucleotides matching TRBD1. Looked up from germline, CDR1 is SGHNT and CDR2 is YYREEE (reference sequence). Trimming removed 4 bases from V and 5 bases from J; junction bases left unmatched: 3. This CDR3 has 13 amino acids. The CDR3 loop reads CASSVTGGHEQYF. The CDR3 DNA sequence: TGTGCCAGCAGCGTGACAGGGGGCCACGAGCAGTACTTC.

This clonotype was counted ten times or more. CDR3 in DNA: TGCGCCAGCAGCCACGTGGGGACCGGACAGCCCCAGCATTTT. Translation gives CASSHVGTGQPQHF. V gene TRBV4-1 combines with J gene TRBJ1-5; tentative D call: TRBD1 (5 bases). This CDR3 region has 14 residues. Germline V CDR1 and CDR2: MGHRA, YSYEKL. V lost 3 bases, J lost 7 bases, and 13 bases lay in between.

This clonotype was observed a handful of times. J is TRBJ2-6 and V is TRBV6-5; possibly TRBD1 for D (5 bases). The CDR3 length is 17 residues. Trimming took 0 bases from V and 6 from J, leaving 15 bases between them. Germline V gene data show CDR1 as MNHEY and CDR2 as SVGAGI. The CDR3 here is CASSYSTAPGPANVLTF. As DNA, the CDR3 is TGTGCCAGCAGTTACTCGACAGCTCCCGGGCCGGCCAACGTCCTGACTTTC.

Ten or more counts support this clonotype. J is TRBJ2-5 and V is TRBV7-3, with D hard to call. Germline CDR1 reads SGHTA; CDR2 reads FQGTGA. The CDR3 has 13 residues. The V gene lost 1 base and the J gene lost 5 bases, with 8 bases spanning the gap. CDR3 nucleotide sequence: TGTGCCAGCAGCTTAAGGGCGGAGGAGACCCAGTACTTC. Its protein is CASSLRAEETQYF.

This clonotype was observed a handful of times. The V and J genes are TRBV7-2 and TRBJ2-6, with D perhaps TRBD1 (5 bases). V shed 1 base and J shed 0 bases, with 16 bases lying between them. Germline lookup yields CDR1 SGHTA and CDR2 FQGNSA. The CDR3 loop spans 19 amino acids. Written as DNA, the CDR3 is TGTGCCAGCAGCTTAGTAGTGAGACAGAAGTCCTCTGGGGCCAACGTCCTGACTTTC. It encodes CASSLVVRQKSSGANVLTF.

This clonotype was observed at least ten times. CDR3 sequence (DNA): TGTGCCAGCAGTGGCGGGACAGGGGGCAATCAGCCCCAGCATTTT. It is translated as CASSGGTGGNQPQHF. J is TRBJ1-5 and V is TRBV6-1; 10 bases are shared with TRBD1. Per germline, CDR1 MNHNS and CDR2 SASEGT. After removal of 4 bases from V and 2 bases from J, the junction contained 2 bases not matched to a gene. This CDR3 has 15 amino acids.

Many counts were recorded for this clonotype. The V call is TRBV4-3, the J call TRBJ1-3; D ambiguous. Germline V lookup: CDR1 LGHNA, CDR2 YSLEER. The V gene lost 0 bases and the J gene lost 2 bases, with 11 bases spanning the gap. This CDR3 has 16 amino acids. The CDR3 region is CASSQEKTFAGNTIYF. The CDR3 DNA is TGCGCCAGCAGCCAAGAGAAGACCTTTGCTGGAAACACCATATATTTT.

This clonotype was recorded many times. The chain couples TRBV4-3 to TRBJ2-6; D gene uncertain. This CDR3 region has 16 residues. The germline gives CDR1 LGHNA, CDR2 YSLEER. Trimming pared 5 bases from V and 2 bases from J, leaving 13 bases between. In DNA, the CDR3 is TGCGCCAGCAGCTTCTCGGCGGACGCTGGGGCCAACGTCCTGACTTTC. It codes for CASSFSADAGANVLTF.

This clonotype was seen a handful of times. The rearrangement links TRBV10-3 to TRBJ2-5; tentatively, D is TRBD1 or TRBD2 (5 bases each). Deletions cut 4 bases from V and 5 bases from J, with 17 bases between. The CDR3 has 15 residues. Germline-derived CDR1 and CDR2 are ENHRY and SYGVKD. DNA of the CDR3: TGTGCCATCAGTGGAGCCTCCCAGGGCGGGGAGACCCAGTACTTC. This gives the protein CAISGASQGGETQYF.

This clonotype was counted many times. The chain couples TRBV7-2 to TRBJ1-1, with no clear D. Germline V gene lookup returns CDR1 SGHTA and CDR2 FQGNSA. This CDR3 region has 13 residues. V was trimmed by 5 bases and J by 4 bases, leaving 11 bases between them. The CDR3 region is CASSDQPGTEAFF. The CDR3 nucleotides are TGTGCCAGCAGCGATCAGCCGGGCACTGAAGCTTTCTTT.

This clonotype came up many times. The chain carries TRBV10-3 and TRBJ1-2; D not certain. CDR3 length: 13 residues. The germline V gene encodes CDR1 ENHRY and CDR2 SYGVKD. The V gene lost 3 bases and the J gene lost 1 base, with 6 bases spanning the gap. The CDR3: CAISETDNYGYTF. CDR3 nucleotides: TGTGCCATCAGTGAAACGGATAACTATGGCTACACCTTC.

This CDR3 reads CASSIRTGGGETQYF. The CDR3 DNA sequence: TGTGCCAGCAGTATTCGGACAGGGGGTGGCGAGACCCAGTACTTC. This sequence joins TRBV12-3 or TRBV12-4 and TRBJ2-5, with 10 bases lining up with TRBD1. This CDR3 comprises 15 residues. V trimming: 5 bases; J trimming: 5 bases; junction bases outside the gene matches: 8.

This clonotype was counted many times. CDR3 in DNA: TGTGCCAGCTCACCACCCGGCTCGGGGAACACTGAAGCTTTCTTT. Translation: CASSPPGSGNTEAFF. The chain combines TRBV18 with TRBJ1-1, with D unresolved. This CDR3 is built from 15 residues. Trimming shortened V by 0 bases and J by 1 base, and 9 bases separated the two germline ends. Germline V gives CDR1 KGHSH, CDR2 LQKENI.

This clonotype appeared many times. CDR3 coding DNA: TGCAGCGTTTGCGACAGTTCCTCTGGAAACACCATATATTTT. It encodes CSVCDSSSGNTIYF. The V call is TRBV29-1, the J call TRBJ1-3, with a tentative D call TRBD1 (5 bases). Germline V gene sequence: CDR1 SQVTM, CDR2 ANQGSEA. Trimming took 5 bases from V and 0 from J, leaving 11 bases between them. This CDR3 has 14 residues.

This clonotype was picked up many times. This sequence joins TRBV12-3 or TRBV12-4 and TRBJ1-1; possibly TRBD1 for D (5 bases). Trimming pared 6 bases from V and 11 bases from J, leaving 16 bases between. The length of the CDR3 is 12 residues. CDR3 DNA: TGTGCCAGCAGCCGGGGCGGCACTGGTGCTTTCTTT. As protein: CASSRGGTGAFF.

At least ten counts were recorded for this clonotype. The CDR3 loop reads CASSLGQGRQPQHF. CDR3 DNA sequence: TGTGCCAGCAGCCTTGGACAGGGCAGACAGCCCCAGCATTTT. This chain uses TRBV6-5 with TRBJ1-5; 8 bases are shared with TRBD1. V dropped 6 bases and J dropped 7; count of bases not matched to a gene: 8. The CDR3 totals 14 residues. The V gene's germline CDR1 is MNHEY and CDR2 SVGAGI.